The rows below give T cell receptor beta chains drawn from one sample of a study of cytotoxic CD8 clonotypes in ibrutinib-treated CLL. The method was immunoSEQ multiplex PCR; TCRdb's version includes in-frame clones alone and lacks a portion of them. The data contain around 250,000 clones, 60% to 75% of them singletons. The sample in question was PBMCs, obtained after 24 months of ibrutinib treatment. Source of these receptors: a human donor with chronic lymphocytic leukemia. The CDR3 runs from the conserved cysteine through the conserved F or W. Each record gives: J gene, V gene, D gene, clone size, CDR3 protein, CDR3 DNA. D genes are given only for firm matches. Clone size, where shown, is once, few, many, or a class for clones that have expanded.

TRBJ2-1 TRBV30 TRBD2 NA CAWNAGTSGNEQFF TGTGCCTGGAATGCCGGGACTAGCGGGAATGAGCAGTTCTTC
TRBJ1-2 TRBV7-2 NA few CASSLEYGPNYGYTF TGTGCCAGCAGCTTAGAGTACGGACCTAACTATGGCTACACCTTC
TRBJ2-2 TRBV6-5 TRBD2 NA CASSYGRSGGTGELFF TGTGCCAGCAGTTACGGACGCTCGGGAGGCACCGGGGAGCTGTTTTTT
TRBJ1-1 TRBV29-1 NA NA CSVRENTEAFF TGCAGCGTTAGAGAGAACACTGAAGCTTTCTTT
TRBJ2-2 TRBV7-2 TRBD2 NA CASSLTSGRAAGELFF TGTGCCAGCAGCTTAACTAGCGGGAGGGCCGCGGGGGAGCTGTTTTTT
TRBJ2-4 TRBV11-2 NA NA CASSPPEGAGNIQYF TGTGCCAGCAGCCCGCCCGAGGGTGCGGGAAACATTCAGTACTTC
TRBJ2-5 TRBV9 NA NA CASSNTGLRETQYF TGTGCCAGCAGCAACACAGGGTTACGAGAGACCCAGTACTTC
TRBJ2-6 TRBV28 NA once CASRVGWANVLTF TGTGCCAGCAGGGTTGGATGGGCCAACGTCCTGACTTTC
TRBJ2-7 TRBV6-6 NA NA CASSLNRPPPYEQYF TGTGCCAGCAGTTTGAACAGGCCGCCTCCCTACGAGCAGTACTTC
TRBJ2-3 TRBV2 NA NA CASSGDQRADTQYF TGTGCCAGCTCCGGGGACCAGAGGGCAGATACGCAGTATTTT
TRBJ2-3 TRBV6-6 NA NA CASSYSSPRATDTQYF TGTGCCAGCAGTTACTCGAGTCCCAGGGCCACAGATACGCAGTATTTT
TRBJ1-1 TRBV11-2 TRBD1 NA CASSRTGMNTEAFF TGTGCCAGCAGCCGGACAGGGATGAACACTGAAGCTTTCTTT
TRBJ2-7 TRBV5-1 NA NA CASSLGPTSYEQYF TGCGCCAGCAGCTTGGGACCGACCTCCTACGAGCAGTACTTC
TRBJ2-3 TRBV5-1 TRBD2 NA CASSSNSGRGTDTQYF TGCGCCAGCAGCTCCAATAGCGGGAGGGGCACAGATACGCAGTATTTT
TRBJ2-1 TRBV6-6 TRBD1 few CASSYDREPYNEQFF TGTGCCAGCAGTTACGACAGGGAACCCTACAATGAGCAGTTCTTC